This T cell receptor beta chain stems from a study of T cell responses to AZD1222 COVID-19 vaccine. About the study: Second-dose intervals of approximately 4 or approximately 12 weeks were pooled. Overall study findings and caveats: Mapped onto spike, vaccine-associated CD4 TCRs spanned it and were dominant at 160-218 and 743-854. Only five or six AZD1222 recipients tested seropositive at baseline.

Trimming stripped 7 bases from V and 1 base from J, with 19 bases between. Germline CDR1 GTSNPN, CDR2 SVGIG (reference sequence). The CDR3 length is 15 residues. This clone has just one count. The antigen is not known. Assay: immunoSEQ multiplex PCR; the TCRdb copy retains only in-frame clones and omits some. The sample has some 170,000 clones, 85% to 95% seen once. This rearrangement joins TRBV30 to TRBJ1-1; tentatively, D is TRBD1 (5 bases). The TCR comes from an adult in good health. This specimen was peripheral blood, taken on day 0 of AZD1222 vaccination. The DNA of the CDR3 is TGTGCCTTACGTTCGTGGGCAGGGAGGAACACTGAAGCTTTCTTT. Amino acid sequence: CALRSWAGRNTEAFF.